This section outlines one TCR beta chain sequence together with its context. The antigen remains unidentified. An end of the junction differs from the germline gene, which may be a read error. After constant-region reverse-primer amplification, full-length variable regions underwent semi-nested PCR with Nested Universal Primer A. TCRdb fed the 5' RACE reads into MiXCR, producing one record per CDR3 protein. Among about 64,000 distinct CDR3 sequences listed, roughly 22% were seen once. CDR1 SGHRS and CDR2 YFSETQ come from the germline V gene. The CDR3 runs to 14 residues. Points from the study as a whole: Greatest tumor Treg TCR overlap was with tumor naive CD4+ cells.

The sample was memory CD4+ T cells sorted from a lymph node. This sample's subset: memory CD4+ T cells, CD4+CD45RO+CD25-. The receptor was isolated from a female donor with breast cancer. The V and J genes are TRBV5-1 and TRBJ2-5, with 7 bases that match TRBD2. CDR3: CASGLQRGPETQYF. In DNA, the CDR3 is TGCGCCAGCGGCTTGCAGCGGGGACCCGAGACCCAGTACTTC.